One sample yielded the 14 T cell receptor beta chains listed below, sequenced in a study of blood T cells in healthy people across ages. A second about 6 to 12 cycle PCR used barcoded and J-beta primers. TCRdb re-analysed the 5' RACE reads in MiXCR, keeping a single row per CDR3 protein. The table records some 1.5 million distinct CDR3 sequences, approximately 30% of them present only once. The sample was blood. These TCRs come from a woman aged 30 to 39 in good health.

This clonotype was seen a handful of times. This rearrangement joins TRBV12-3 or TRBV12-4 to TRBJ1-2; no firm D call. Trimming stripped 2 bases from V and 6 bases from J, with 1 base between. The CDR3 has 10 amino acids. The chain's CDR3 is CASSLHGYTF. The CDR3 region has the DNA TGTGCCAGCAGTTTACATGGCTACACCTTC.

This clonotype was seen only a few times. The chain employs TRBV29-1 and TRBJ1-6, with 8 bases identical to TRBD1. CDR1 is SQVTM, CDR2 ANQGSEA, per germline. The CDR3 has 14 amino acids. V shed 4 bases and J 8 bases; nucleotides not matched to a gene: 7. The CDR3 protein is CSVVQDRVYSPLHF. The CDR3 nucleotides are TGCAGCGTTGTACAGGACAGGGTTTATTCACCCCTCCACTTT. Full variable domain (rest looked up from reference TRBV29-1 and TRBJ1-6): SAVISQKPSRDICQRGTSLTIQCQVDSQVTMMFWYRQQPGQSLTLIATANQGSEATYESGFVIDKFPISRPNLTFSTLTVSNMSPEDSSIYLCSVVQDRVYSPLHFGNGTRLTVT.

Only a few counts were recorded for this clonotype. The CDR3 loop is CASSLVASGGVDTQYF. The CDR3 nucleotides are TGTGCCAGCAGCTTAGTGGCTAGCGGGGGAGTAGATACGCAGTATTTT. The gene calls are TRBV7-2 and TRBJ2-3, with 10 bases matching TRBD2. Unmatched junction bases numbered 6, after V lost 1 base and J lost 5 bases. The CDR3 is 16 residues long. CDR1 and CDR2 from the germline V gene are SGHTA and FQGNSA.

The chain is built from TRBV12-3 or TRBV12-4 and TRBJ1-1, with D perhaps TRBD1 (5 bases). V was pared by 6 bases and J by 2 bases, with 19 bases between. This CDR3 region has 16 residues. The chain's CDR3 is CASSTIRTKINTEAFF. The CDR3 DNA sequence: TGTGCCAGCAGCACAATAAGGACAAAGATTAACACTGAAGCTTTCTTT.

Here the CDR3 DNA reads TGTGCCAGCAGACGGGATCGCACCGGCTACACCTTC. Translating gives CASRRDRTGYTF. This chain joins TRBV6-5 and TRBJ1-2; no clear D. The CDR3 totals 12 residues. V shed 6 bases and J shed 8 bases, with 13 bases lying between them. The V gene's germline CDR1 is MNHEY and CDR2 SVGAGI.

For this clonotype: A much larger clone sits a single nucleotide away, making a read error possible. CDR3 sequence reads: CAWRYNEQYF. CDR3 nucleotide sequence: TGTGCCTGGAGGTACAATGAGCAGTACTTC. The chain links TRBV30 to TRBJ2-5; D is ambiguous. V dropped 3 bases and J dropped 11 bases, with 10 bases sitting between them. Germline V CDR1 and CDR2: GTSNPN, SVGIG (reference sequence). The CDR3 sequence is 10 residues long.

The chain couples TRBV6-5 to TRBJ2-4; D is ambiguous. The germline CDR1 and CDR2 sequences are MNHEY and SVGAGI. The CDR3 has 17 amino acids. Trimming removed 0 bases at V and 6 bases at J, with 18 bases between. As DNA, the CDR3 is TGTGCCAGCAGTTACTCCCGAGAGGCGTCGGTTAGAAACATTCAGTACTTC. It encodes CASSYSREASVRNIQYF.

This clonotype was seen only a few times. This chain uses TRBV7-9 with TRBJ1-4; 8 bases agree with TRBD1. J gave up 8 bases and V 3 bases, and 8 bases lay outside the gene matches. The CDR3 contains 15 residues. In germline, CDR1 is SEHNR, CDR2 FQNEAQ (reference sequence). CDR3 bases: TGTGCCAGCAGCTTGGAACAGGGGGGAAGCGAAAAACTGTTTTTT. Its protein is CASSLEQGGSEKLFF.

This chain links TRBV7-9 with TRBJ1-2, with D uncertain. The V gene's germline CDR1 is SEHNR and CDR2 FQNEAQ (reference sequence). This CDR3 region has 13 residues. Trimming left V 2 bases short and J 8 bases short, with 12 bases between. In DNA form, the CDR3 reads TGTGCCAGCAGCTTAATGTCACAGTCGGGCTACACCTTC. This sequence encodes CASSLMSQSGYTF.

The DNA of the CDR3 is TGTGCCAGCTCCCCCACCGGGACAGTTCCCCGCGAGCAGTACTTC. Amino acids: CASSPTGTVPREQYF. The chain links TRBV21-1 to TRBJ2-4; the D segment call TRBD1 is taken from the table without a DNA check. TRBJ2-7 explains the end of the DNA better; the J call may be wrong. TRBV21-1 is given as a pseudogene. CDR3 length: 15 amino acids.

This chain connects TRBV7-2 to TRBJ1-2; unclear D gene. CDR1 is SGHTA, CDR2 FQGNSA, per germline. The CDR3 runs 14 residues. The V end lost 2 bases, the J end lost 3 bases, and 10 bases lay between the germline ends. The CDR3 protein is CASSLSSRDYGYTF. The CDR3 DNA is TGTGCCAGCAGCTTATCTAGTAGGGACTATGGCTACACCTTC.

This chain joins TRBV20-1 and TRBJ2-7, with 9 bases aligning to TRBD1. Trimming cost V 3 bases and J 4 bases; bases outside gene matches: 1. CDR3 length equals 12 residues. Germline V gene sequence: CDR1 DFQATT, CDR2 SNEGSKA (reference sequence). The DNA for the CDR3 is TGCAGTGCTAGCGGGACAGGGTACGAGCAGTACTTC. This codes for CSASGTGYEQYF.

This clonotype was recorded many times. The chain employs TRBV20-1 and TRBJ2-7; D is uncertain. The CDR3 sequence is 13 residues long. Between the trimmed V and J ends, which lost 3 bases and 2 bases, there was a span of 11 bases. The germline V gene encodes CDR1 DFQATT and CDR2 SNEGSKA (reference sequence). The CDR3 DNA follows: TGCAGTGCTAGCATACTCCTAACCTACGAGCAGTACTTC. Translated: CSASILLTYEQYF.

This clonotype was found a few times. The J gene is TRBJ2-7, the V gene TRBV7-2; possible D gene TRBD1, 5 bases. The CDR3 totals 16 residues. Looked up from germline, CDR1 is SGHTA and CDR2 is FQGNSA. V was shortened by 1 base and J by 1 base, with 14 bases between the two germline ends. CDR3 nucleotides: TGTGCCAGCAGCTTAGGCACGGGCAGGGTGTCCTACGAGCAGTACTTC. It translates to CASSLGTGRVSYEQYF.